Below are 17 T cell receptor beta chains sequenced from a single sample in a study of T cell repertoires in cytomegalovirus infection. Using its own MiXCR run on the reads, TCRdb lists one record per CDR3 protein. The sample has about 130,000 distinct CDR3 sequences, 8.8% seen once. Material for sequencing was PBMCs. The receptors shown here come from a human donor in good health (CMV status not recorded). Some clones in this sample may be carry-over from other donors' samples.

This clonotype was picked up many times. The chain carries TRBV28 and TRBJ1-2; TRBD1 agrees at 8 bases. The germline gives CDR1 MDHEN, CDR2 SYDVKM. With V trimmed by 6 bases and J by 0 bases, 6 bases remained unmatched. This CDR3 comprises 15 residues. The CDR3 spells CASSLGDRPNYGYTF. The CDR3, as DNA: TGTGCCAGCAGCTTGGGGGACAGGCCTAACTATGGCTACACCTTC.

In this sample, this clonotype turned up many times. The chain combines TRBV6-2 or TRBV6-3 with TRBJ1-1; TRBD1 matches 10 bases. Germline CDR1 MNHEY, CDR2 SVGEGT. The CDR3 consists of 13 residues. Trimming removed 5 bases from V and 7 bases from J; junction bases left unmatched: 4. CDR3 sequence (DNA): TGTGCCAGCAGTCCGGGACAGGGGTTTGAAGCTTTCTTT. Translated, it gives CASSPGQGFEAFF.

This clonotype was observed a handful of times. The rearrangement joins TRBV12-3 or TRBV12-4 to TRBJ1-2, with D unclear. CDR3 length: 12 residues. V was clipped by 6 bases and J by 5 bases, with 10 bases between them. CDR3 sequence: CASRSFGYGYTF. The DNA of the CDR3 is TGTGCCAGCAGATCCTTCGGTTATGGCTACACCTTC.

This clonotype was recorded a few times. The V gene is TRBV29-1, the J gene TRBJ1-1, with D possibly TRBD1 on 6 matching bases. The CDR3 is made up of 12 amino acids. V shed 2 bases and J shed 7 bases, with 11 bases lying between them. Per the germline V gene, CDR1 is SQVTM and CDR2 is ANQGSEA. The CDR3 bases are TGCAGCGTTGAACAGGGGCGAAGTGAAGCTTTCTTT. This gives the protein CSVEQGRSEAFF.

This clonotype has a count of ten or more. The J gene is TRBJ2-5, the V gene TRBV29-1; 8 bases are a match to TRBD1. V lost 3 bases to trimming and J lost 4 bases; unmatched junction nucleotides: 4. CDR3 length equals 13 residues. Germline-derived CDR1 and CDR2 are SQVTM and ANQGSEA. The DNA for the CDR3 is TGCAGCGTTGAGATCGACAGGGGAGAGACCCAGTACTTC. Its translation is CSVEIDRGETQYF.

This clonotype was seen only once. A read error is possible here, since a much larger clone lies one base away. The V gene is TRBV6-2 or TRBV6-3, the J gene TRBJ2-5; the match to TRBD1 covers 10 bases. The V segment lost 3 bases and the J segment 5 bases; nucleotides outside the gene matches: 12. The CDR3 length is 17 residues. The germline gives CDR1 MNHEY, CDR2 SVGEGT. CDR3: CASSYSEGTGVLETQYF. CDR3 in DNA: TGTGCCAGCAGTTATTCCGAAGGGACAGGGGTATTGGAGACCCAGTACTTC.

This clonotype was seen ten or more times. Here the CDR3 reads CASSLLAGALTDTQYF. CDR3 DNA: TGTGCCAGCAGTTTATTAGCGGGGGCCCTCACAGATACGCAGTATTTT. The genes are TRBV28 and TRBJ2-3, with 9 nucleotides matching TRBD2. The germline V gene encodes CDR1 MDHEN and CDR2 SYDVKM. The length of the CDR3 is 16 residues. Trimming removed 1 base from V and 2 bases from J; junction bases left unmatched: 4.

This clonotype was seen repeatedly, ten times or more. The chain joins TRBV28 to TRBJ1-1; no definite D call. The germline V gene has CDR1 MDHEN and CDR2 SYDVKM. Trimming removed 6 bases at V and 4 bases at J, with 6 bases between. The CDR3 extends over 11 amino acids. In DNA, the CDR3 is TGTGCCAGCAGGCAGGCCACTGAAGCTTTCTTT. Encoded protein: CASRQATEAFF.

This clonotype has a handful of counts. The CDR3 bases are TGCGCCAGCAGCTCTAAGACAGGAACAGATACGCAGTATTTT. It translates to CASSSKTGTDTQYF. The chain joins TRBV5-1 to TRBJ2-3; tentative D call: TRBD1 (6 bases). This CDR3 is 14 amino acids long. With 3 bases removed from V and 3 bases from J, the gap between germline ends came to 11 bases. Germline V lookup: CDR1 SGHRS, CDR2 YFSETQ.

This clonotype appeared many times. This chain connects TRBV12-3 or TRBV12-4 to TRBJ2-1; 7 bases fit TRBD2. The ends lost 2 bases at V and 6 bases at J; junction bases unmatched: 4. CDR3 length equals 14 residues. DNA of the CDR3: TGTGCCAGCAGTTTACTTGGGACTACCAATGAGCAGTTCTTC. Its translation is CASSLLGTTNEQFF.

This clonotype was picked up many times. This rearrangement joins TRBV7-8 to TRBJ2-7; TRBD1 aligns across 7 bases. Losses at the gene ends were 6 bases for V and 3 bases for J; bases not matched to a gene: 11. Germline V lookup: CDR1 SGHVS, CDR2 FQNEAQ. The CDR3 has 15 residues. The CDR3 DNA sequence: TGTGCCAGCAGTCGTTCCGGGACAGTCCTCTACGAGCAGTACTTC. Translated: CASSRSGTVLYEQYF.

The chain is built from TRBV4-1 and TRBJ2-7, with D perhaps TRBD2 (5 bases). The ends were cut back, 1 base at V and 5 bases at J, with 15 bases in the middle. Germline V gene lookup returns CDR1 MGHRA and CDR2 YSYEKL. The CDR3 runs 15 residues. As DNA, the CDR3 is TGCGCCAGCAGCCAAGCTAGCCGTGCAGGTCACGAGCAGTACTTC. This codes for CASSQASRAGHEQYF.

The gene calls are TRBV29-1 and TRBJ2-3; D possibly uses TRBD1 or TRBD2 (5 bases each). Trimming cost V 3 bases and J 5 bases, with 12 bases left between them. The CDR3 is 13 amino acids. Per germline, CDR1 SQVTM and CDR2 ANQGSEA. CDR3 nucleotides: TGCAGCGTTGAGAGGGGCCCCGGAGATACGCAGTATTTT. Its protein is CSVERGPGDTQYF.

On this clonotype itself: This sequence may be a read error, since a much larger clone differs from it by one base. In DNA, the CDR3 is TGTGCCAGCAGTGACACCCGGAGGGAGACCCAGTGCTTC. It translates to CASSDTRRETQCF. The chain uses TRBV6-1 and TRBJ2-5; perhaps TRBD2 as D (6 bases). Per the germline V gene, CDR1 is MNHNS and CDR2 is SASEGT. This CDR3 has 13 residues.

This clonotype has at least ten counts. V is TRBV2 and J is TRBJ2-5; D gene uncertain. Trimming took off 7 bases at V and 4 bases at J, with 13 bases between the two ends. CDR1 SNHLY and CDR2 FYNNEI come from the germline V gene. The CDR3 spans 13 residues. The CDR3 reads CASTGIKGETQYF. The CDR3 DNA follows: TGTGCCAGCACTGGGATAAAGGGAGAGACCCAGTACTTC.

This clonotype was observed a few times. The rearrangement joins TRBV11-2 to TRBJ2-7; 9 nucleotides line up with TRBD1. This CDR3 is 15 amino acids long. CDR1 and CDR2 from the germline V gene are SGHAT and FQNNGV. The V gene end was trimmed by 5 bases and the J gene end by 5 bases; junction bases not matched to a gene: 10. The CDR3 DNA reads as TGTGCCAGCAGCCAGGGGACAGGGCCTTTTGACGAGCAGTACTTC. This codes for CASSQGTGPFDEQYF.

This clonotype was counted only a few times. Here the CDR3 reads CASSPLDRVEAFF. CDR3 nucleotides: TGTGCCAGCAGTCCCCTAGACAGAGTTGAAGCTTTCTTT. The chain carries TRBV28 and TRBJ1-1; maybe TRBD1 (5 bases). Germline V gives CDR1 MDHEN, CDR2 SYDVKM. The V and J ends lost 5 bases and 7 bases respectively, with 14 bases between them. This CDR3 comprises 13 residues.